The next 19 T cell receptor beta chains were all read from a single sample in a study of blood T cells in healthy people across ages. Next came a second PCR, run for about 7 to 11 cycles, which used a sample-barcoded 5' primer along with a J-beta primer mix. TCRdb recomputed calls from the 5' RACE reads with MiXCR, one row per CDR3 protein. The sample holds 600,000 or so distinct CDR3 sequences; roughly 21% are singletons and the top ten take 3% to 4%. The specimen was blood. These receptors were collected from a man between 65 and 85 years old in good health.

The CDR3 DNA sequence: TGTGCCAGCAGTGAATTAGATGCAACTAATGAAAAACTGTTTTTT. Its protein is CASSELDATNEKLFF. The V gene is TRBV25-1, the J gene TRBJ1-4; D unresolved. There are 15 residues in the CDR3. Between the trimmed V and J ends, which lost 1 base and 0 bases, there was a span of 6 bases. The V gene's germline CDR1 is MGHDK and CDR2 SYGVNS.

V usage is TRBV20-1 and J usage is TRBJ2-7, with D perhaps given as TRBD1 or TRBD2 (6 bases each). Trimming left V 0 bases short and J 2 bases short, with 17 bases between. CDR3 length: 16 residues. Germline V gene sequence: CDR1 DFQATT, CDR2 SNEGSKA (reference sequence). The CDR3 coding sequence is TGCAGTGCTAGAGATTCAATGGGGGCTAGCGCCTACGAGCAGTACTTC. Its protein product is CSARDSMGASAYEQYF.

For the CDR3, the DNA is TGTGCCAGTAGTATAGGGACAGGGCTCAATGAGCAGTTCTTC. It specifies CASSIGTGLNEQFF. J is TRBJ2-1 and V is TRBV19; 8 bases fit TRBD1. The CDR3 extends over 14 amino acids. The germline CDR1 and CDR2 sequences are LNHDA and SQIVND (reference sequence). Trimming removed 1 base from V and 6 bases from J; junction bases left unmatched: 2.

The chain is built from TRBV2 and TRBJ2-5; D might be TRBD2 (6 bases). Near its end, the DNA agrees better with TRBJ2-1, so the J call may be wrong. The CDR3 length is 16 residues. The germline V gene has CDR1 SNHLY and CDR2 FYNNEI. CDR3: CASSGGISGFYNEQFF. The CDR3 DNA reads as TGTGCCAGCAGCGGGGGTATCTCGGGATTCTACAATGAGCAGTTCTTC.

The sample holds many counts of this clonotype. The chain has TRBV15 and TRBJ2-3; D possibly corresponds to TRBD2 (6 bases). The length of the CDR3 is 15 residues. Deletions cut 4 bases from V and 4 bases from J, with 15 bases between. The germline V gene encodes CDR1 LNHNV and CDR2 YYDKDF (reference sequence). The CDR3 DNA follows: TGTGCCACCAGCAACCCCGGGGGATATTCAGATACGCAGTATTTT. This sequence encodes CATSNPGGYSDTQYF.

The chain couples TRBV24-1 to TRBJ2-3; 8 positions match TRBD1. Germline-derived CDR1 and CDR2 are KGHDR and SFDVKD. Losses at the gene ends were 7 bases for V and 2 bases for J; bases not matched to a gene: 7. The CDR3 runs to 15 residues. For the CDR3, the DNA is TGTGCCACCAGATCCGGGACAGGTCTCACAGATACGCAGTATTTT. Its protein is CATRSGTGLTDTQYF.

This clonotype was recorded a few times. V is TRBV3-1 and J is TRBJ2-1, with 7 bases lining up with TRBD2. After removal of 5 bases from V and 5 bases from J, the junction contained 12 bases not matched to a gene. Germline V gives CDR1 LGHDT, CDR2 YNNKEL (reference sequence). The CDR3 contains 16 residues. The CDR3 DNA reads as TGTGCCAGCAGCGCATTAGCGGGTTCTGGGGACAATGAGCAGTTCTTC. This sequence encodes CASSALAGSGDNEQFF.

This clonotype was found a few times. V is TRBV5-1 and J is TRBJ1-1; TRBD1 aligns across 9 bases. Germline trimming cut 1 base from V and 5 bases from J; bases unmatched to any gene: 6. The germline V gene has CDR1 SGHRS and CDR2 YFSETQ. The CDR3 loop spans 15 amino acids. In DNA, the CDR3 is TGCGCCAGCAGCTTGAGGGGACAGGGTTTGACTGAAGCTTTCTTT. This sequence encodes CASSLRGQGLTEAFF.

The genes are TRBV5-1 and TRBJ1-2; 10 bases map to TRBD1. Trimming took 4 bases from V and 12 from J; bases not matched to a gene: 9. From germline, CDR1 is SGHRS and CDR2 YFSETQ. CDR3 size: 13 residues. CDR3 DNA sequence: TGCGCCAGCAGCCCATGGACAGGGGGGGGCCACACCTTC. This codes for CASSPWTGGGHTF.

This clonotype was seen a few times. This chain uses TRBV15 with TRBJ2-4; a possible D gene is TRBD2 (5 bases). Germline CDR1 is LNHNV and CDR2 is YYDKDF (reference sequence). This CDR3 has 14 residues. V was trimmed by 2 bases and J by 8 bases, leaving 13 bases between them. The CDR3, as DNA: TGTGCCACCAGCAGAAACCGGGGTGGGGACATTCAGTACTTC. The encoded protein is CATSRNRGGDIQYF.

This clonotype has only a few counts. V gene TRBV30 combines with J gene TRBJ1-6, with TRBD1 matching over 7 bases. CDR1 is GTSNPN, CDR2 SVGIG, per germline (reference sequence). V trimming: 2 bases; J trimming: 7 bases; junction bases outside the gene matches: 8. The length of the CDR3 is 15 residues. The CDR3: CAWSTRTGRNSPLHF. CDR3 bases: TGTGCCTGGAGTACCCGGACAGGAAGAAATTCACCCCTCCACTTT. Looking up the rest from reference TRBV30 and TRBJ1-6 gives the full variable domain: SQTIHQWPATLVQPVGSPLSLECTVEGTSNPNLYWYRQAAGRGLQLLFYSVGIGQISSEVPQNLSASRPQDRQFILSSKKLLLSDSGFYLCAWSTRTGRNSPLHFGNGTRLTVT.

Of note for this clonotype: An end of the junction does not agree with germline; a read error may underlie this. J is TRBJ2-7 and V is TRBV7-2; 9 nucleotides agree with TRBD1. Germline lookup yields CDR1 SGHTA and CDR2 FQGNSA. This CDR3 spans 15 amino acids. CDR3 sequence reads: CASRLTGGSSYAQYF. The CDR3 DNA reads TGTGCCAGCAGACTAACAGGGGGCTCGTCCTACGCGCAGTACTTC.

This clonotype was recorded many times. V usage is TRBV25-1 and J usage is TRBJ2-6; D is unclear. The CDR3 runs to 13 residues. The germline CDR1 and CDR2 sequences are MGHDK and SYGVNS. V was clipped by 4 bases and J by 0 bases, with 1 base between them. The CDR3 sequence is CASSGSGANVLTF. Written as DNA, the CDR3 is TGTGCCAGCAGTGGCTCTGGGGCCAACGTCCTGACTTTC.

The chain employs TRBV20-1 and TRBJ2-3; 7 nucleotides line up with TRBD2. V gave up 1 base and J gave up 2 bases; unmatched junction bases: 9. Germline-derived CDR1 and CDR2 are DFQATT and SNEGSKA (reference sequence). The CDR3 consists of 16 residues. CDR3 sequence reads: CSARVLGTKDTDTQYF. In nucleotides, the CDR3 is TGCAGTGCTAGAGTTCTGGGGACTAAAGACACAGATACGCAGTATTTT.

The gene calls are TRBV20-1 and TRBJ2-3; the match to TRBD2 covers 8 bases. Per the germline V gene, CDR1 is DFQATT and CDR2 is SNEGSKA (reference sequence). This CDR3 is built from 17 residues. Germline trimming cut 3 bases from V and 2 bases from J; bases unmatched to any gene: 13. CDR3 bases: TGCAGTGCTAGGGCTTGGACTAGCATGTCAAACACAGATACGCAGTATTTT. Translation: CSARAWTSMSNTDTQYF.

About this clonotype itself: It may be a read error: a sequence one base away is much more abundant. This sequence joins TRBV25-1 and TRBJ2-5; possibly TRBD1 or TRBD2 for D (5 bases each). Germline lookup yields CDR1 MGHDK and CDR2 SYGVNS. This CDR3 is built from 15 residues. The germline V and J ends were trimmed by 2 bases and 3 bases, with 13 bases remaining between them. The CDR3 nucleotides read TGTGCCAGCAGTGAAAGACAGCGGCAGAAAGAGACCCAGTACTTC. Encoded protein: CASSERQRQKETQYF.

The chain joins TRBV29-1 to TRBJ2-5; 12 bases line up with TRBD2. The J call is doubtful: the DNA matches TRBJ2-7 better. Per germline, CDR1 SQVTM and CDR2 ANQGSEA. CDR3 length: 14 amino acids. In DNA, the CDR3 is TGCAGCGTTGGACCTAGCGGGAGGGCCTACGAGCAGTACTTC. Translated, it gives CSVGPSGRAYEQYF.

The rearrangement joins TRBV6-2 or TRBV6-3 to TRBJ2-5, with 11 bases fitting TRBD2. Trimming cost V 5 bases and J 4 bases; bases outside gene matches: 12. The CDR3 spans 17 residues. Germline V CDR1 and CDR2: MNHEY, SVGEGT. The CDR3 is CASSRTVSGRAGETQYF. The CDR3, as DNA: TGTGCCAGCAGTCGAACTGTTAGCGGGAGGGCTGGAGAGACCCAGTACTTC.

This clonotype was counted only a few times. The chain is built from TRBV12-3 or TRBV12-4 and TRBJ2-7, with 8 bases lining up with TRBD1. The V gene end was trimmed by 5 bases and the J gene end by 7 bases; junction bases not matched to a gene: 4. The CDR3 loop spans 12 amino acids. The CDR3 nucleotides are TGTGCCAGCAGTCAAACAGGGGGAGAGCAGTACTTC. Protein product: CASSQTGGEQYF.